The entry below gives a single T cell receptor beta chain sequence along with its context. This record belongs to a study of blood T cell repertoires in COVID-19. Libraries were prepared by immunoSEQ multiplex PCR; TCRdb keeps only in-frame clonotypes and omits some of them. Found here are about 100,000 clones, roughly nine tenths of them singletons; the top ten hold about 1%. The CDR3 loop spans 13 amino acids. Looked up from germline, CDR1 is LNHDA and CDR2 is SQIVND (reference sequence). The junction had 5 bases not matched to a gene; V was cut back by 4 bases and J by 8 bases. This receptor was taken from a man aged 55 to 69 with acute or convalescent COVID-19. The V and J genes are TRBV19 and TRBJ1-1; 9 nucleotides align to TRBD1. Specimen: peripheral blood. CDR3 sequence (DNA): TGTGCCAGTAGTACACACACAGGGGGCGAAGCTTTCTTT. Translation: CASSTHTGGEAFF.